One and the same sample provided the 26 T cell receptor beta chains below, sequenced in a study of OX40 agonist ivuxolimab in advanced cancers. Library preparation was by the immunoSEQ multiplex PCR assay. TCRdb retrieved this table from immuneACCESS and kept in-frame rearrangements only. Not all clones are present; in checked studies, unresolved V genes account for under half, and no reason is known for the remainder. For this sample there are under 65,000 clones; about 81% appear just once. 2% to 2.5% of the sample comes from the top ten. The specimen was CD4+ or CD8+ T cells sorted from blood, collected in a trial of the OX40 agonist ivuxolimab. Receptors originate from an adult with an advanced solid tumor such as melanoma, head and neck, liver or kidney cancer.

This chain joins TRBV6-1 and TRBJ1-5, with 7 bases that match TRBD1. From germline, CDR1 is MNHNS and CDR2 SASEGT. The CDR3 runs to 15 residues. The V gene end was trimmed by 5 bases and the J gene end by 4 bases; junction bases not matched to a gene: 8. CDR3 coding DNA: TGTGCCAGCAGTACACTCGACAGGGCGAATCAGCCCCAGCATTTT. Its translation is CASSTLDRANQPQHF.

The chain carries TRBV30 and TRBJ2-5; D remains unclear. This CDR3 comprises 13 residues. The germline CDR1 and CDR2 sequences are GTSNPN and SVGIG (reference sequence). The V end was cut by 4 bases, the J end by 2 bases, with 11 bases between. CDR3 region: CAWNDGIQETQYF. DNA for the CDR3: TGTGCCTGGAACGACGGAATACAAGAGACCCAGTACTTC.

The rearrangement uses TRBV5-8 and TRBJ1-5; D is undetermined. CDR3 length equals 14 residues. CDR1 SGHTS and CDR2 YDEGEE come from the germline V gene. Trimming took off 1 base at V and 5 bases at J, with 10 bases between the two ends. In nucleotides, the CDR3 is TGTGCCAGCAGCTTGAAGACACCCGATCAGCCCCAGCATTTT. Protein product: CASSLKTPDQPQHF.

The chain recombines TRBV20-1 with TRBJ2-7; D unresolved. CDR1 is DFQATT, CDR2 SNEGSKA, per germline (reference sequence). The CDR3 covers 10 residues. Trimming took 4 bases from V and 5 from J, leaving 6 bases between them. The CDR3 nucleotides read TGCAGTGCTATGGACCACGAGCAGTACTTC. This translates into CSAMDHEQYF.

In DNA, the CDR3 is TGTGCCAGCAGCCCTAGCGGGACGACCTACGAGCAGTACTTC. Translating it yields CASSPSGTTYEQYF. The chain couples TRBV9 to TRBJ2-7; 9 bases align to TRBD2. V dropped 4 bases and J dropped 2; count of bases not matched to a gene: 4. CDR1 and CDR2 (germline): SGDLS, YYNGEE. This CDR3 is 14 amino acids long.

This clone was observed a few times. Here the CDR3 DNA reads TGTGCCAGCAGCTGGACTAGCGGGAGCTCCTACAATGAGCAGTTCTTC. Protein product: CASSWTSGSSYNEQFF. The rearrangement joins TRBV13 to TRBJ2-1; 13 nucleotides agree with TRBD2. Germline loops: CDR1 PRHDT, CDR2 FYEKMQ (reference sequence). CDR3 length equals 16 residues. V shed 4 bases, J shed 0 bases, and the junction held 0 bases outside the gene matches.

The chain recombines TRBV5-1 with TRBJ2-7; 11 positions match TRBD2. The germline CDR1 and CDR2 sequences are SGHRS and YFSETQ. Trimming took 4 bases from V and 12 from J; bases not matched to a gene: 12. The CDR3 has 14 residues. DNA of the CDR3: TGCGCCAGCAGCCTAGCCTCTAGCGGGGGGCACGTGTACTTC. It encodes CASSLASSGGHVYF.

The V and J genes are TRBV28 and TRBJ1-1; possibly TRBD1 for D (5 bases). Trimming took off 6 bases at V and 0 bases at J, with 5 bases between the two ends. This CDR3 is 12 amino acids long. Germline V lookup: CDR1 MDHEN, CDR2 SYDVKM. CDR3 loop: CASRGVNTEAFF. CDR3 sequence (DNA): TGTGCCAGCAGGGGGGTGAACACTGAAGCTTTCTTT.

J is TRBJ2-1 and V is TRBV4-2, with D unresolved. This CDR3 has 13 residues. Trimming removed 1 base from V and 8 bases from J, with 9 bases in between. Germline CDR1 and CDR2: LGHNA and YNFKEQ. The CDR3 nucleotides are TGTGCCAGCAGCCAAGGGGCCCGCGATGAGCAGTTCTTC. It is translated as CASSQGARDEQFF.

The chain recombines TRBV5-1 with TRBJ1-5; D is unresolved. Germline loops: CDR1 SGHRS, CDR2 YFSETQ. Trimming stripped 4 bases from V and 7 bases from J, with 15 bases between. The CDR3 extends over 14 amino acids. The CDR3 spells CASSPGMTGQPQHF. The CDR3 DNA reads TGCGCCAGCAGCCCGGGAATGACGGGGCAGCCCCAGCATTTT. Filled out from reference TRBV5-1 and TRBJ1-5, the complete variable domain reads KAGVTQTPRYLIKTRGQQVTLSCSPISGHRSVSWYQQTPGQGLQFLFEYFSETQRNKGNFPGRFSGRQFSNSRSEMNVSTLELGDSALYLCASSPGMTGQPQHFGDGTRLSIL.

V usage is TRBV27 and J usage is TRBJ1-1; 7 nucleotides match TRBD1. CDR1 is MNHEY, CDR2 SMNVEV, per germline (reference sequence). CDR3 size: 14 residues. V was pared by 2 bases and J by 9 bases, with 9 bases of the junction left unmatched. This chain's CDR3 is CASSLIGTEGKAFF. CDR3 in DNA: TGTGCCAGCAGTTTAATTGGGACAGAGGGGAAAGCTTTCTTT.

This chain uses TRBV5-4 with TRBJ1-2; D is unclear. Trimming stripped 7 bases from V and 0 bases from J, with 10 bases between. CDR3 length: 13 residues. Germline V gene data show CDR1 as SGHNT and CDR2 as YYREEE (reference sequence). The CDR3 region has the DNA TGTGCCAGCCGGGATCCCACTAACTATGGCTACACCTTC. Translated: CASRDPTNYGYTF.

This chain uses TRBV6-1 with TRBJ1-1; 7 bases fit TRBD1. The germline V gene encodes CDR1 MNHNS and CDR2 SASEGT. CDR3 length: 15 residues. The junction had 11 bases not matched to a gene; V was cut back by 9 bases and J by 1 base. CDR3 protein: CASGPPGQWNTEAFF. The CDR3 DNA sequence: TGTGCCAGTGGACCTCCGGGACAGTGGAACACTGAAGCTTTCTTT.

The genes are TRBV7-3 and TRBJ2-1; D tentatively reads TRBD1 or TRBD2 (5 bases each). The CDR3 is made up of 12 amino acids. Germline V gene data show CDR1 as SGHTA and CDR2 as FQGTGA. Trimming removed 2 bases from V and 9 bases from J, with 8 bases in between. The CDR3 sequence is CASSLERGEQFF. The CDR3 nucleotides read TGTGCCAGCAGCTTAGAGAGGGGTGAGCAGTTCTTC.

The chain joins TRBV20-1 to TRBJ2-1; the D is unclear. This CDR3 has 11 amino acids. CDR1 is DFQATT, CDR2 SNEGSKA, per germline (reference sequence). V lost 5 bases, J lost 7 bases, and 9 bases lay in between. In DNA, the CDR3 is TGCAGTGCTGCTCCCACTAATGAGCAGTTCTTC. Translated: CSAAPTNEQFF.

The rearrangement links TRBV7-9 to TRBJ1-5, with a tentative D call TRBD1 (5 bases). V was pared by 8 bases and J by 4 bases, with 12 bases between. Looked up from germline, CDR1 is SEHNR and CDR2 is FQNEAQ (reference sequence). CDR3 length: 13 amino acids. DNA for the CDR3: TGTGCCAGCCAGGGACTGCCTAATCAGCCCCAGCATTTT. Encoded protein: CASQGLPNQPQHF.

The rearrangement uses TRBV6-6 and TRBJ2-7, with 9 bases lining up with TRBD1. This CDR3 region has 13 residues. Germline lookup yields CDR1 MNHNY and CDR2 SVGAGI (reference sequence). V lost 8 bases, J lost 3 bases, and 5 bases stayed unmatched. CDR3 nucleotide sequence: TGTGCCAGCGGGGGACAGGGAGGCTACGAGCAGTACTTC. Translated: CASGGQGGYEQYF.

The chain employs TRBV7-3 and TRBJ2-2; D is perhaps TRBD1 (6 bases). Germline CDR1 and CDR2: SGHTA and FQGTGA. CDR3 length equals 16 residues. V shed 1 base and J shed 4 bases, with 13 bases lying between them. The CDR3 loop reads CASSLRGQFGTGELFF. CDR3 nucleotides: TGTGCCAGCAGCTTAAGAGGACAGTTTGGCACCGGGGAGCTGTTTTTT.

The genes are TRBV19 and TRBJ1-1; D ambiguous. The CDR3 totals 11 residues. Per germline, CDR1 LNHDA and CDR2 SQIVND (reference sequence). V was clipped by 4 bases and J by 4 bases, with 4 bases between them. CDR3 DNA sequence: TGTGCCAGTAGTAGGATCACTGAAGCTTTCTTT. Translated: CASSRITEAFF.

The rearrangement uses TRBV19 and TRBJ1-2; 7 bases line up with TRBD1. V was pared by 8 bases and J by 4 bases, with 13 bases of the junction left unmatched. Germline lookup yields CDR1 LNHDA and CDR2 SQIVND (reference sequence). The CDR3 runs to 15 residues. CDR3 region: CASYPPPNRGYGYTF. DNA for the CDR3: TGTGCCAGTTACCCACCGCCCAACAGGGGCTATGGCTACACCTTC.

The chain combines TRBV5-6 with TRBJ2-6; 9 positions match TRBD1. With 3 bases clipped from V and 3 bases from J, the junction kept 13 bases outside the gene matches. The CDR3 runs 19 residues. CDR1 and CDR2 (germline): SGHDT, YYEEEE. Written as DNA, the CDR3 is TGTGCCAGCAGCTCCCTGGGACAGGGTGGTAACTTTGGGGCCAACGTCCTGACTTTC. It yields the protein CASSSLGQGGNFGANVLTF.

CDR3 DNA sequence: TGTGCCAGCAGCTTGGTGGCAGGGATCACAGATACGCAGTATTTT. Amino acid sequence: CASSLVAGITDTQYF. The chain combines TRBV5-8 with TRBJ2-3; D is possibly TRBD1 (5 bases). CDR1 and CDR2 from the germline V gene are SGHTS and YDEGEE. Trimming removed 0 bases at V and 2 bases at J, with 10 bases between. The CDR3 loop spans 15 amino acids.

V is TRBV18 and J is TRBJ1-2, with TRBD1 matching 7 bases. The germline CDR1 and CDR2 sequences are KGHSH and LQKENI. The V gene end was trimmed by 6 bases and the J gene end by 7 bases; junction bases not matched to a gene: 11. CDR3 size: 14 residues. The CDR3, as DNA: TGTGCCAGCTCCCCCCGGGAGGGGGCGACTGGCTACACCTTC. This codes for CASSPREGATGYTF.

The CDR3 reads CASRWTTLRGNTIYF. CDR3 coding DNA: TGTGCCAGCAGGTGGACCACCTTGAGGGGAAACACCATATATTTT. The rearrangement joins TRBV28 to TRBJ1-3; D is undetermined. Germline CDR1 reads MDHEN; CDR2 reads SYDVKM. V gave up 6 bases and J gave up 4 bases, with 16 bases separating them. CDR3 size: 15 residues. The full variable domain, rest sourced from reference TRBV28 and TRBJ1-3, is DVKVTQSSRYLVKRTGEKVFLECVQDMDHENMFWYRQDPGLGLRLIYFSYDVKMKEKGDIPEGYSVSREKKERFSLILESASTNQTSMYLCASRWTTLRGNTIYFGEGSWLTVV.

The rearrangement uses TRBV7-8 and TRBJ2-5; D uncertain. Germline loops: CDR1 SGHVS, CDR2 FQNEAQ. V gave up 2 bases and J gave up 4 bases, with 8 bases separating them. CDR3 length: 13 residues. The CDR3 protein is CASSLPRVETQYF. CDR3 nucleotide sequence: TGTGCCAGCAGCTTACCTAGGGTAGAGACCCAGTACTTC.

This chain connects TRBV27 to TRBJ2-4; 9 nucleotides line up with TRBD1. V shed 6 bases, J shed 15 bases, and the junction held 15 bases outside the gene matches. This CDR3 has 14 amino acids. The germline gives CDR1 MNHEY, CDR2 SMNVEV (reference sequence). The CDR3 bases are TGTGCCAGCAGGCCCACCGGGACAGGGCGGTTAGGGTACTTC. Encoded protein: CASRPTGTGRLGYF.